Given below is one T cell receptor beta chain in context. The antigen this receptor binds is unknown. The record has no base qualities; no much larger clone is one base away. This record belongs to a study of T cell responses to AZD1222 COVID-19 vaccine (dated by TCRdb to the early 2020s). Turning to the overall study: AZD1222 recipients given second doses at about 4 weeks or at about 12 weeks were pooled, since spike-specific TCR depth and breadth were not found to differ between the two schedules. A total of just over 230 trial participants underwent TCR sequencing, of whom some 200 had received two doses of AZD1222 and 26 had received two doses of the MenACWY control vaccine. Enrollment into the trials was organized by age into subgroups of 18-55, 56-69 and 70-plus years, and those subgroups contained about 160, 30 and 59 TCR-sequenced participants, respectively. Study-wide conclusions, independent of this receptor: Conclusions about previously exposed vaccinees were limited because only six AZD1222 recipients were SARS-CoV-2 seropositive at baseline. Epitopes outside the regions mutated in the B.1.351 and B.1.1.7 variants were reportedly recognized by nearly half of the unique spike-specific TCRs. No day 14 peak-response samples were available, so repertoires were characterized only after the peak T cell response. Spike-specific TCR breadth and depth rose significantly after two AZD1222 doses compared with day 0 and with MenACWY recipients. Participants were mostly white British and included more females than males, and it was suggested by the authors that clonal diversity may have been underestimated. The whole spike protein was spanned by vaccine-associated CD4 TCRs, and dominant responses were seen in regions 160-218 and 743-854. The 56-69-year group was small, and its depth increase did not reach significance, likely because of low power.

Reading the label with the study, this specimen's time point is: baseline before first vaccination. Vaccinee samples came from UK trials COV001 and COV002, including a single-blind randomized controlled phase 2/3 trial of AZD1222 (ChAdOx1 nCoV-19) in healthy adults. Trial participant PBMC samples were collected at day 0 and day 28 after the second dose for TCRbeta chain sequencing. A distance of 9 bases separates the germline ends of V and J, which lose 1 base and 10 bases respectively. The CDR3 covers 13 residues, taking in both the cysteine and the phenylalanine. Only CDR3 DNA remains: 39 bases, in frame from the first base. The germline V gene supplies CDR1 SGDLS and CDR2 YYNGEE. The CDR3 regions of human TCRbeta chains were analyzed by immunosequencing. The paper's data handling went like this. Repertoire TCRs were checked for matches against a reference library of SARS-CoV-2-specific TCRs that had been generated using the MIRA antigen-specificity platform. Breadth was defined as the fraction of unique TCRs that were SARS-CoV-2-associated, and depth was defined as the fraction of total T cells that were SARS-CoV-2-associated. Using the MIRA data, each spike-specific TCR was mapped to the spike region that the TCR reacts to and placed in a CD4 or CD8 class. Log10-transformed breadth and depth values were compared by one-way ANOVA with Sidak's multiple comparisons tests. As stored in TCRdb, this immuneACCESS dataset retains in-frame rearrangements with V and J assigned. A fraction of the clones does not appear; measured against another copy, unresolved V genes explain less than half of the discrepancy, and the remainder lacks a known reason. V, J and clone size derive from that table, while D and trimming were established from the DNA sequence. This sample lists about 130,000 clones; 70% to 90% were detected once. The ten top clones hold roughly 1.6% of the sample.

The V gene is TRBV9 and the J gene is TRBJ1-6, with no D gene named confidently. The source is an adult in good health. Sequencing used peripheral blood, obtained on day 0 of AZD1222 vaccination. The DNA sequence follows: TGTGCCAGCAGCGTATCGGAGGCGTCACCCCTCCACTTT. This codes for CASSVSEASPLHF.